The next 4 T cell receptor beta chains were all read from a single sample in a study of CD8 T cells in Susac syndrome (dated by TCRdb to about 2019). The method was the immunoSEQ multiplex PCR assay. RNA was extracted with the RNeasy kit and 0.5 to 1 ug was reverse transcribed using random hexamers. Through fastp at Q25 and MiXCR, TCRdb rebuilt clones from the public reads, retaining in-frame beta chains. When rows share a CDR3 protein, they turn into one entry using the most common DNA and genes. This sample lists about 200,000 distinct CDR3 sequences; 91% were detected once. Around 0.079% of the sample belongs to the ten largest clones. Sequencing input: CD4+ T cells from PBMCs. All receptors derive from a human donor with Susac syndrome.

This chain joins TRBV5-6 and TRBJ2-2; D is perhaps TRBD2 (6 bases). The CDR3 totals 13 residues. The ends were cut back, 4 bases at V and 5 bases at J, with 9 bases in the middle. The germline V gene encodes CDR1 SGHDT and CDR2 YYEEEE. The CDR3 sequence is CASSARGTGELFF. The CDR3 DNA is TGTGCCAGCAGCGCTCGGGGGACCGGGGAGCTGTTTTTT.

A few counts support this clonotype. The chain employs TRBV7-2 and TRBJ1-2; D unclear. CDR3 length equals 13 residues. The germline V gene encodes CDR1 SGHTA and CDR2 FQGNSA. The V and J ends lost 5 bases and 2 bases respectively, with 9 bases between them. The CDR3 region is CASSLRRNYGYTF. The CDR3 DNA reads TGTGCCAGCAGCCTTAGACGGAACTATGGCTACACCTTC.

V gene TRBV19 combines with J gene TRBJ2-2; a possible D gene is TRBD2 (6 bases). Trimming removed 6 bases from V and 1 base from J, with 9 bases in between. The CDR3 has 14 residues. Germline CDR1 reads LNHDA; CDR2 reads SQIVND (reference sequence). This CDR3 is CASREGGNTGELFF. The CDR3 DNA reads TGTGCCAGTAGGGAGGGCGGGAACACCGGGGAGCTGTTTTTT. Drawing the rest from reference TRBV19 and TRBJ2-2, the complete variable domain is DGGITQSPKYLFRKEGQNVTLSCEQNLNHDAMYWYRQDPGQGLRLIYYSQIVNDFQKGDIAEGYSVSREKKESFPLTVTSAQKNPTAFYLCASREGGNTGELFFGEGSRLTVL.

Points on this clonotype: The junction departs from germline at one end; a sequencing error may be responsible. The V call is TRBV6-5, the J call TRBJ2-6, with D uncertain. The germline V gene encodes CDR1 MNHEY and CDR2 SVGAGI. This CDR3 contains 16 residues. Written as DNA, the CDR3 is TGTGCCAGCGGTTACTCCGCAGCCTCTGGGGCCAACGTCCTGACTTTC. Its translation is CASGYSAASGANVLTF.